This entry describes one T cell receptor beta chain. Its antigen remains undetermined. Qualities for individual bases were not recorded, and no much larger clone is one base off. Patients with autoimmune disease history or receiving systemic immunosuppression were excluded from the trial. Peripheral blood for TCR sequencing was collected from all dose cohorts at baseline, on cycle 4 day 1, and on cycle 7 day 1. The samples were taken from a phase I, first-in-human, multicenter, open-label dose-escalation trial of ivuxolimab. Adults with locally advanced or metastatic head and neck squamous cell, hepatocellular, melanoma or renal cell carcinoma were enrolled in the trial. Before TCR sequencing, CD4+ T cells and CD8+ T cells from peripheral blood were sorted into separate populations. V lost 2 bases and J lost 0 bases; the stretch between them is 13 bases long. From the cysteine through the phenylalanine, the CDR3 covers 16 amino acids. The sequence is cut down to CDR3 DNA, 48 bases in frame from base 1. The germline V gene gives CDR1 as SGHVS and CDR2 as FQNEAQ.

The data belong to a study of OX40 agonist ivuxolimab in advanced cancers. Background on the whole study: Ivuxolimab was a fully human IgG2 agonistic monoclonal antibody targeting the costimulatory receptor OX40 (CD134). Intravenous ivuxolimab was administered to patients every 2 weeks at six dose levels: 0.01, 0.1, 0.3, 1.5, 3 and 10 mg/kg. Of the approximately 54 dose-escalation patients, hepatocellular carcinoma was present in roughly 19, melanoma in approximately 15, renal cell carcinoma in 9 and head and neck cancer in 9. A male proportion of roughly 85% and a mean age of 60 years, ranging from 23 to 79, were recorded for the dose-escalation cohort. Prior anti-PD-1, anti-PD-L1 or anti-CTLA-4 therapy was permitted, and checkpoint inhibitors had been received by roughly two fifths of dose-escalation patients. Three dose-escalation patients achieved partial responses, one with hepatocellular carcinoma and two with cutaneous melanoma. The point of sequencing TCRbeta in the periphery was to test whether ivuxolimab changed TCR sequence diversity and drove clonal T-cell expansion. The monotherapy dose-escalation portion (N = 52 patients) of the phase I ivuxolimab trial is reported in the paper.

The full study reports these points: Low levels of normalized T-cell clonal expansion were also seen in some nonresponding patients. At doses of 0.1 to 3.0 mg/kg, clonal expansion of both CD4+ and CD8+ T cells in blood was seen between baseline and week 6. After ivuxolimab, expanded clones were on average more numerous among CD8+ T cells than among CD4+ T cells. The antigen specificity of the clonally expanded peripheral T cells was not determined. In partial responders in the 0.1-3.0 mg/kg groups, normalized peripheral clonal expansion was found to be among the lowest, especially among CD8+ T cells.

Genomic DNA was extracted from sorted cells for sequencing of the TCRbeta CDR3 region. The immunoSEQ Assay was used to sequence the TCRbeta CDR3 regions. The clones in this table, taken by TCRdb from immuneACCESS, are in-frame only. Not every clone is retained; where verified, under half of the shortfall comes from an unresolved V gene, and the cause of the rest is unknown. The sample table shows just over 35,000 clones, and about 80% are seen once. The top ten hold 15% to 20% of the sample. This receptor was obtained from an adult with an advanced solid tumor such as melanoma, head and neck, liver or kidney cancer. The specimen was CD4+ or CD8+ T cells sorted from blood, collected in a trial of the OX40 agonist ivuxolimab. The sequence links TRBV7-8 to TRBJ1-1; a confident D gene designation cannot be given. The encoded CDR3 is CASSLRSEELNTEAFF. The DNA is TGTGCCAGCAGCTTAAGGAGTGAGGAGTTGAACACTGAAGCTTTCTTT.